This TCR beta chain was identified during a study of T cell responses to AZD1222 COVID-19 vaccine. Looking at the study overall: Some second doses came at about 4 weeks and others at about 12 weeks; these were pooled.

The V end lost 1 base, the J end lost 0 bases, and 15 bases lay between the germline ends. The CDR3 is 17 amino acids. In germline, CDR1 is SGHAT, CDR2 FQNNGV. Findings of the study overall: White British people made up most donors, females outnumbered males, and clonal diversity was possibly underestimated.

Concerning this clone: Antigen: not known.

Only in-frame clones appear in the TCRdb table, and some are missing; sequencing was by immunoSEQ multiplex PCR. Here the sample spans roughly 150,000 clones, roughly nine tenths being singletons. Source: peripheral blood, taken on day 0 of AZD1222 vaccination. This TCR derives from an adult in good health. V gene TRBV11-2 combines with J gene TRBJ1-1; D unresolved. For the CDR3, the DNA is TGTGCCAGCAGCTTAGGCCGTACCTCTTATTTGAACACTGAAGCTTTCTTT. Its protein product is CASSLGRTSYLNTEAFF.